The 12 T cell receptor beta chains below come from one sample, sequenced in a study of blood T cell repertoires in COVID-19. Assay used: immunoSEQ multiplex PCR; TCRdb lists only in-frame clones, some missing. The profile covers approximately 68,000 clones, with about 90% appearing a single time and roughly 4.4% taken by the ten largest. The sequenced material came from peripheral blood. The receptors come from a man aged 50 or older with active COVID-19.

The chain links TRBV9 to TRBJ2-7, with 10 bases that match TRBD2. The CDR3 spans 14 residues. Germline V gene lookup returns CDR1 SGDLS and CDR2 YYNGEE. The V and J ends lost 4 bases and 3 bases, in that order; junction bases with no gene match: 4. DNA of the CDR3: TGTGCCAGCAGCCGAGCGGGAGGGTTCTACGAGCAGTACTTC. Protein sequence: CASSRAGGFYEQYF.

The rearrangement joins TRBV7-6 to TRBJ1-1; D not certain. CDR3 length: 14 residues. Per germline, CDR1 SGHVS and CDR2 FNYEAQ. Trimming took off 4 bases at V and 10 bases at J, with 19 bases between the two ends. The CDR3 loop is CASSSLGSPSRAFF. CDR3 coding DNA: TGTGCCAGCAGCTCACTGGGGAGTCCCTCGCGAGCTTTCTTT. Using reference TRBV7-6 and TRBJ1-1 for the parts outside the CDR3, the full variable domain is GAGVSQSPRYKVTKRGQDVALRCDPISGHVSLYWYRQALGQGPEFLTYFNYEAQQDKSGLPNDRFSAERPEGSISTLTIQRTEQRDSAMYRCASSSLGSPSRAFFGQGTRLTVV.

The chain uses TRBV15 and TRBJ2-7, with D possibly matching TRBD2 (6 bases). CDR3 length equals 14 residues. The V end was cut by 5 bases, the J end by 3 bases, with 14 bases between. Germline loops: CDR1 LNHNV, CDR2 YYDKDF (reference sequence). CDR3: CATSVGRRDYEQYF. The CDR3 nucleotides read TGTGCCACCAGCGTGGGACGGAGGGACTACGAGCAGTACTTC.

This rearrangement joins TRBV11-2 to TRBJ2-6; the D gene is possibly TRBD1 (6 bases). The V end lost 5 bases, the J end lost 2 bases, and 13 bases lay between the germline ends. Germline-derived CDR1 and CDR2 are SGHAT and FQNNGV. The CDR3 covers 16 residues. The CDR3 spells CASSVTTGAGANVLTF. The DNA of the CDR3 is TGTGCCAGCAGCGTAACGACAGGAGCTGGGGCCAACGTCCTGACTTTC. The complete variable domain, with remaining parts taken from reference TRBV11-2 and TRBJ2-6, reads EAGVAQSPRYKIIEKRQSVAFWCNPISGHATLYWYQQILGQGPKLLIQFQNNGVVDDSQLPKDRFSAERLKGVDSTLKIQPAKLEDSAVYLCASSVTTGAGANVLTFGAGSRLTVL.

This clone was picked up one time. This chain connects TRBV27 to TRBJ1-2, with D possibly TRBD1 on 5 matching bases. Germline V gene sequence: CDR1 MNHEY, CDR2 SMNVEV (reference sequence). The CDR3 has 13 residues. Trimming cost V 2 bases and J 6 bases, with 10 bases left between them. CDR3 in amino acids: CASSLGGDDGYTF. The CDR3 region has the DNA TGTGCCAGCAGTTTAGGAGGGGATGATGGCTACACCTTC.

This clone has a handful of counts. The chain links TRBV7-2 to TRBJ2-1, with 7 bases fitting TRBD2. The CDR3 consists of 12 residues. V lost 6 bases and J lost 8; bases outside the gene matches: 4. The germline CDR1 and CDR2 sequences are SGHTA and FQGNSA. CDR3 loop: CASRAGGDEQFF. CDR3 nucleotide sequence: TGTGCCAGCAGGGCTGGGGGGGATGAGCAGTTCTTC.

The rearrangement joins TRBV29-1 to TRBJ1-1; 8 nucleotides line up with TRBD1. CDR3 length equals 13 residues. The trim removed 8 bases at V and 0 bases at J, leaving 5 bases unmatched. Germline assignment: CDR1 SQVTM and CDR2 ANQGSEA. The CDR3 loop is CSTRQGLNTEAFF. The CDR3 nucleotides are TGCAGCACAAGACAGGGGTTGAACACTGAAGCTTTCTTT. Full variable domain (outside the CDR3, taken from reference TRBV29-1 and TRBJ1-1): SAVISQKPSRDICQRGTSLTIQCQVDSQVTMMFWYRQQPGQSLTLIATANQGSEATYESGFVIDKFPISRPNLTFSTLTVSNMSPEDSSIYLCSTRQGLNTEAFFGQGTRLTVV.

The count of this clone is one. The chain has TRBV5-1 and TRBJ2-1, with 7 bases matching TRBD1. Germline-derived CDR1 and CDR2 are SGHRS and YFSETQ. This CDR3 contains 13 residues. V lost 7 bases, J lost 4 bases, and 5 bases stayed unmatched. The DNA for the CDR3 is TGCGCCAGCGGGGGACAGACTTACAATGAGCAGTTCTTC. Residues: CASGGQTYNEQFF.

The chain links TRBV10-3 to TRBJ2-1, with 12 bases aligning to TRBD2. V shed 6 bases, J shed 6 bases, and the junction held 12 bases outside the gene matches. The V gene's germline CDR1 is ENHRY and CDR2 SYGVKD. This CDR3 contains 17 residues. CDR3 sequence (DNA): TGTGCCATCAGCAGACTAGCGGGGGACTCGGGATTCAATGAGCAGTTCTTC. Translation: CAISRLAGDSGFNEQFF.

This clone has only one observation. The gene calls are TRBV10-3 and TRBJ2-1, with 9 bases aligning to TRBD1. This CDR3 contains 14 residues. V lost 10 bases, J lost 7 bases, and 11 bases stayed unmatched. The germline V gene encodes CDR1 ENHRY and CDR2 SYGVKD. The CDR3 region has the DNA TGTGCCACAAAACCGGGACAGGGACGTAATGAGCAGTTCTTC. Encoded protein: CATKPGQGRNEQFF.

The chain is built from TRBV2 and TRBJ2-1, with D perhaps TRBD1 (5 bases). The V and J ends lost 8 bases and 6 bases respectively, with 14 bases between them. Germline CDR1 and CDR2: SNHLY and FYNNEI. This CDR3 contains 13 residues. The CDR3 reads CASEAGKTNEQFF. CDR3 in DNA: TGTGCCAGCGAGGCAGGGAAGACCAATGAGCAGTTCTTC. Drawing the rest from reference TRBV2 and TRBJ2-1, the complete variable domain is EPEVTQTPSHQVTQMGQEVILRCVPISNHLYFYWYRQILGQKVEFLVSFYNNEISEKSEIFDDQFSVERPDGSNFTLKIRSTKLEDSAMYFCASEAGKTNEQFFGPGTRLTVL.

This clone was detected only once. CDR3 coding DNA: TGTGCCAGCAGTGAACCGGGACTAGCGGGCGATGAGCAGTTCTTC. This gives the protein CASSEPGLAGDEQFF. The rearrangement links TRBV25-1 to TRBJ2-1, with TRBD2 matching 12 bases. The germline V gene encodes CDR1 MGHDK and CDR2 SYGVNS. J gave up 8 bases and V 2 bases, and 4 bases lay outside the gene matches. The CDR3 spans 15 residues.